This TCR beta chain comes out of a study of spatial heterogeneity in lung cancer. The study's findings and limits: Tumor TCRs that were ubiquitous and expanded showed up in blood more at resection than follow-up.

The CDR3 loop spans 13 amino acids. Germline V lookup: CDR1 LGHDT, CDR2 YNNKEL (reference sequence). The ends were cut back, 4 bases at V and 0 bases at J, with 6 bases in the middle. Time point here: sample taken at primary tumor resection. Whole RNA was taken from tumor, nontumor lung or frozen PBMC; it was then sequenced unsorted. The cohort: around 77 early-stage, untreated non-small cell lung cancer patients. This clonotype was detected many times. Its antigen is not known. A unique molecular identifier was attached to every TCR cDNA molecule. TCRdb re-called the 5' RACE reads with MiXCR, one entry per CDR3 protein. The sample consists of 60,000 to 90,000 distinct CDR3 sequences, approximately 12% of them appearing once.

This chain uses TRBV3-1 with TRBJ1-2, with D unresolved. This specimen was PBMCs, taken at surgery. The TCR sequence derives from a male donor with early-stage non-small cell lung cancer. The CDR3 DNA follows: TGTGCCAGCAGCCTTCAGGCTAACTATGGCTACACCTTC. Protein product: CASSLQANYGYTF.